One and the same sample provided the 22 T cell receptor beta chains below, sequenced in a study of blood T cell repertoires in COVID-19. Data came from immunoSEQ multiplex PCR; TCRdb stores just in-frame clones and leaves some out. The sample carries 300,000 to 350,000 clones, about 86% recorded once. The sequenced material came from PBMCs or T cells enriched from blood (not recorded which). These receptors all stem from a middle-aged woman with acute COVID-19.

A word on this clone: No DNA is shown, since the ends of the CDR3 on it are uncertain; the CDR3 is the one TCRdb lists. V and J are TRBV21-1 and TRBJ2-7; TRBD1, the D gene given by the table, was not confirmed from the DNA. TRBV21-1 is a recognized pseudogene. The CDR3 contains 15 residues when both ends are counted. The CDR3 sequence is CASSKFGTGAYEQYF.

This clone is a singleton in its sample. This rearrangement joins TRBV5-6 to TRBJ2-3; 9 bases fit TRBD2. This CDR3 comprises 15 residues. Germline V gene lookup returns CDR1 SGHDT and CDR2 YYEEEE. J gave up 0 bases and V 4 bases, and 3 bases lay outside the gene matches. The CDR3, as DNA: TGTGCCAGCAGCGGCCTAGCGGGGAGCACAGATACGCAGTATTTT. Amino acid sequence: CASSGLAGSTDTQYF.

This clone was counted a few times. V usage is TRBV7-2 and J usage is TRBJ2-7, with no clear D. Per germline, CDR1 SGHTA and CDR2 FQGNSA. The V end was cut by 7 bases, the J end by 2 bases, with 12 bases between. CDR3 size: 13 residues. The CDR3 region has the DNA TGTGCCAGCACCCCCCAGGATGCCTACGAGCAGTACTTC. Its protein is CASTPQDAYEQYF.

The genes are TRBV4-3 and TRBJ1-5, with D hard to call. In germline, CDR1 is LGHNA, CDR2 YSLEER. This CDR3 is 13 amino acids long. Trimming removed 0 bases at V and 4 bases at J, with 4 bases between. CDR3 coding DNA: TGCGCCAGCAGCCAAGATCAGAATCAGCCCCAGCATTTT. This encodes CASSQDQNQPQHF.

This clone was counted many times. CDR3 residues: CASRYGTDSNQPQHF. CDR3 DNA: TGTGCCAGCAGATACGGGACAGATAGCAATCAGCCCCAGCATTTT. The V call is TRBV28, the J call TRBJ1-5; the match to TRBD1 covers 7 bases. Germline V gene sequence: CDR1 MDHEN, CDR2 SYDVKM. The J segment lost 0 bases and the V segment lost 6 bases, leaving 5 bases of the junction unmatched. CDR3 length: 15 amino acids. The entire variable domain, with the rest obtained from reference TRBV28 and TRBJ1-5, is as follows: DVKVTQSSRYLVKRTGEKVFLECVQDMDHENMFWYRQDPGLGLRLIYFSYDVKMKEKGDIPEGYSVSREKKERFSLILESASTNQTSMYLCASRYGTDSNQPQHFGDGTRLSIL.

V is TRBV6-5 and J is TRBJ1-5; D might be TRBD1 (5 bases). The germline V and J ends were trimmed by 6 bases and 6 bases, with 15 bases remaining between them. Germline V gives CDR1 MNHEY, CDR2 SVGAGI. This CDR3 has 14 residues. CDR3 DNA sequence: TGTGCCAGCAGCGTTCGCCGGGGGGTTCAGCCCCAGCATTTT. It yields the protein CASSVRRGVQPQHF.

The rearrangement joins TRBV6-1 to TRBJ2-2, with TRBD1 matching over 7 bases. The CDR3 is made up of 16 amino acids. Germline CDR1 is MNHNS and CDR2 is SASEGT. J was trimmed by 1 base and V by 0 bases; bases with no gene match: 2. The CDR3 reads CASSEAGQRNTGELFF. Here the CDR3 DNA reads TGTGCCAGCAGTGAAGCGGGACAGAGGAACACCGGGGAGCTGTTTTTT.

This clone was counted once. The chain links TRBV12-3 or TRBV12-4 to TRBJ2-3; TRBD2 matches at 7 bases. The CDR3 covers 13 residues. With V trimmed by 5 bases and J by 3 bases, 2 bases remained unmatched. CDR3 amino acids: CASSLRETDTQYF. In DNA form, the CDR3 reads TGTGCCAGCAGTCTGCGGGAGACAGATACGCAGTATTTT.

The rearrangement joins TRBV6-5 to TRBJ1-3; D is undetermined. The CDR3 consists of 15 residues. Trimming took 5 bases from V and 1 from J, leaving 12 bases between them. The germline CDR1 and CDR2 sequences are MNHEY and SVGAGI. DNA of the CDR3: TGTGCCAGCAGTCGGTCCCCGACTTCTGGAAACACCATATATTTT. It translates to CASSRSPTSGNTIYF.

This clone has only a few counts. The chain has TRBV6-5 and TRBJ2-7; possible D gene TRBD1, 6 bases. The CDR3 extends over 12 amino acids. CDR1 and CDR2 from the germline V gene are MNHEY and SVGAGI. Trimming took off 11 bases at V and 2 bases at J, with 13 bases between the two ends. This chain's CDR3 is CASRRGPYEQYF. The CDR3 nucleotides are TGTGCCTCCCGCAGGGGTCCCTACGAGCAGTACTTC.

In this sample, this clone turned up once. The rearrangement uses TRBV6-1 and TRBJ2-7; 8 bases agree with TRBD1. V was pared by 3 bases and J by 6 bases, with 13 bases of the junction left unmatched. CDR1 and CDR2 (germline): MNHNS, SASEGT. The CDR3 is made up of 16 amino acids. This CDR3 is CASSDTGTGLQSEQYF. CDR3 bases: TGTGCCAGCAGTGATACCGGGACAGGCCTCCAGAGCGAGCAGTACTTC.

This clone was seen a few times. This chain links TRBV21-1 with TRBJ2-7; the D call TRBD1 from the table was never checked on the DNA. TRBV21-1 is classified as a pseudogene. The CDR3 loop spans 12 amino acids. In DNA, the CDR3 is TGTGCCAGCAGCAAGAGACACTACGAGCAGTACTTC. Its translation is CASSKRHYEQYF.

The gene calls are TRBV12-5 and TRBJ1-1, with D possibly being TRBD1 (6 bases). V lost 3 bases and J lost 8, with 19 bases in between. The CDR3 runs 15 residues. CDR1 LGHNT and CDR2 FRNRAP come from the germline V gene. CDR3 nucleotides: TGTGCTAGTGGTTTCGGGATGGGGGCTGAGAGGGAAGCTTTCTTT. Translating gives CASGFGMGAEREAFF.

This chain joins TRBV24-1 and TRBJ2-5; TRBD2 matches 16 bases. The CDR3 has 22 residues. Germline V gives CDR1 KGHDR, CDR2 SFDVKD. Unmatched junction bases numbered 17, after V lost 1 base and J lost 4 bases. CDR3 coding DNA: TGTGCCACCAGTGATTTAGGCAGTTCGCCGGGACTAGCGGGAGGGCCGGGAGAGACCCAGTACTTC. Residues: CATSDLGSSPGLAGGPGETQYF.

The chain combines TRBV7-9 with TRBJ1-6; 7 bases agree with TRBD1. The V gene's germline CDR1 is SEHNR and CDR2 FQNEAQ (reference sequence). V lost 4 bases to trimming and J lost 8 bases; unmatched junction nucleotides: 8. The CDR3 covers 15 residues. The CDR3 nucleotides read TGTGCCAGCAGCTCAACAGGGGTGGCGGATTCACCCCTCCACTTT. Amino acids: CASSSTGVADSPLHF.

The chain employs TRBV12-3 or TRBV12-4 and TRBJ1-2; D gene ambiguous. Trimming shortened V by 1 base and J by 9 bases, and 6 bases separated the two germline ends. The CDR3 consists of 11 residues. CDR3 in DNA: TGTGCCAGCAGTTTAGAGACAAGCTACACCTTC. Translating gives CASSLETSYTF.

This chain joins TRBV19 and TRBJ2-1; the match to TRBD1 covers 7 bases. The CDR3 sequence is 15 residues long. Germline trimming cut 4 bases from V and 7 bases from J; bases unmatched to any gene: 10. Germline CDR1 LNHDA, CDR2 SQIVND (reference sequence). CDR3 DNA sequence: TGTGCCAGTAGTACCGGGACAGCCCTAGGAAATGAGCAGTTCTTC. Translating gives CASSTGTALGNEQFF.

The J gene is TRBJ1-5, the V gene TRBV4-2, with TRBD1 as a possible D gene (6 bases). V lost 1 base and J 9 bases, leaving 16 bases between the germline ends. The CDR3 extends over 15 amino acids. Germline CDR1 LGHNA, CDR2 YNFKEQ. The CDR3 nucleotides read TGTGCCAGCAGCCAAGTGGGGGGGGCTCCCAGGCCCCAGCATTTT. Amino acids: CASSQVGGAPRPQHF.

The chain carries TRBV6-4 and TRBJ2-7; 8 bases fit TRBD1. The CDR3 sequence is 13 residues long. Trimming cost V 0 bases and J 9 bases; bases outside gene matches: 4. CDR1 and CDR2 from the germline V gene are MRHNA and SNTAGT. CDR3 nucleotide sequence: TGTGCCAGCAGTGACTCGAGCAGGGGGCCGCAGTACTTC. Translation gives CASSDSSRGPQYF.

The J gene is TRBJ2-2, the V gene TRBV2; D gene unclear. The CDR3 runs 13 residues. V was clipped by 3 bases and J by 4 bases, with 6 bases between them. Germline assignment: CDR1 SNHLY and CDR2 FYNNEI. The CDR3 loop reads CASSERVTGELFF. In DNA form, the CDR3 reads TGTGCCAGCAGTGAGAGAGTCACCGGGGAGCTGTTTTTT.

The V call is TRBV7-3, the J call TRBJ2-3; D not certain. The CDR3 covers 12 residues. V lost 5 bases, J lost 2 bases, and 5 bases lay in between. CDR1 is SGHTA and CDR2 is FQGTGA in the germline V gene. CDR3 DNA: TGTGCCAGCAGCGACAACACAGATACGCAGTATTTT. Protein product: CASSDNTDTQYF.

The V and J genes are TRBV3-1 (or the pseudogene TRBV3-2) and TRBJ2-7; 7 bases agree with TRBD1. With 4 bases clipped from V and 4 bases from J, the junction kept 4 bases outside the gene matches. This CDR3 has 13 residues. From germline, CDR1 is LGHDT and CDR2 YNNKEL (reference sequence). The CDR3 DNA sequence: TGTGCCAGCAGCCTGGGGGACAGTTACGAGCAGTACTTC. This translates into CASSLGDSYEQYF.